Shown below are 17 T cell receptor beta chains from a single sample sequenced in a study of response to subunit inactivated influenza vaccine. TCRdb itself ran the RT-PCR reads through MiXCR, one entry per CDR3 protein. The sample lists approximately 480,000 distinct CDR3 sequences; 9.5% to 13% were seen once. The source material was PBMCs from blood, sampled more than 35 days after vaccination. The receptors stem from a man in his fifties who received an inactivated influenza vaccine.

This clonotype was counted only a few times. The chain employs TRBV29-1 and TRBJ2-7; maybe TRBD2 (7 bases). The V end was cut by 6 bases, the J end by 6 bases, with 21 bases between. From germline, CDR1 is SQVTM and CDR2 ANQGSEA. The CDR3 runs to 14 residues. CDR3: CSVAGGPGGLEQYF. The CDR3 region has the DNA TGCAGCGTGGCTGGGGGACCCGGGGGGCTCGAGCAGTACTTC.

As concerns this clonotype: The junction departs from the called germline gene at one end, perhaps through a read error. V is TRBV7-2 and J is TRBJ2-7; TRBD2 is a possible D gene (5 bases). Per the germline V gene, CDR1 is SGHTA and CDR2 is FQGNSA. The CDR3 runs to 14 residues. CDR3 DNA: TGTGGCAGCAGCTTAGGTCTAGCCACCTACGAGCAGTACTTC. It translates to CGSSLGLATYEQYF.

This clonotype came up many times. This chain uses TRBV4-2 with TRBJ2-7; no clear D. There are 13 residues in the CDR3. Germline-derived CDR1 and CDR2 are LGHNA and YNFKEQ. With 0 bases removed from V and 1 base from J, the gap between germline ends came to 4 bases. The CDR3 loop reads CASSQDISYEQYF. The DNA of the CDR3 is TGTGCCAGCAGCCAAGATATTTCCTACGAGCAGTACTTC.

This clonotype was observed at least ten times. CDR3 sequence: CSVEAGSTDTQYF. The CDR3 DNA reads TGCAGCGTTGAGGCAGGGTCCACAGATACGCAGTATTTT. The chain has TRBV29-1 and TRBJ2-3; tentatively, D is TRBD1 (5 bases). Per the germline V gene, CDR1 is SQVTM and CDR2 is ANQGSEA. The V gene lost 3 bases and the J gene lost 2 bases, with 9 bases spanning the gap. CDR3 length equals 13 residues.

The chain has TRBV2 and TRBJ1-5; D remains ambiguous. V lost 7 bases and J 0 bases, leaving 10 bases between the germline ends. This CDR3 comprises 14 residues. Looked up from germline, CDR1 is SNHLY and CDR2 is FYNNEI. The CDR3 coding sequence is TGTGCCAGCAAAACGGGCGATAGCAATCAGCCCCAGCATTTT. Amino acids: CASKTGDSNQPQHF.

This clonotype has a handful of counts. This chain uses TRBV5-1 with TRBJ1-5; 11 nucleotides agree with TRBD1. CDR3 length: 14 amino acids. The trim removed 4 bases at V and 5 bases at J, leaving 2 bases unmatched. Per germline, CDR1 SGHRS and CDR2 YFSETQ. The CDR3 spells CASSGGQGDQPQHF. The CDR3 region has the DNA TGCGCCAGCAGCGGGGGACAGGGGGATCAGCCCCAGCATTTT.

The V call is TRBV20-1, the J call TRBJ1-2, with TRBD1 as a possible D gene (6 bases). V lost 1 base and J lost 8, with 20 bases in between. This CDR3 contains 15 residues. Germline V gives CDR1 DFQATT, CDR2 SNEGSKA (reference sequence). The CDR3 bases are TGCAGTGCTAGAGGCCGGACAGCCGAGTATTCGGGCTACACCTTC. It encodes CSARGRTAEYSGYTF.

This clonotype was seen ten or more times. The chain has TRBV20-1 and TRBJ1-1; D is uncertain. CDR1 DFQATT and CDR2 SNEGSKA come from the germline V gene (reference sequence). With 3 bases removed from V and 0 bases from J, the gap between germline ends came to 11 bases. This CDR3 has 14 residues. The CDR3 sequence is CSASPGPMNTEAFF. The CDR3, as DNA: TGCAGTGCTAGTCCCGGGCCGATGAACACTGAAGCTTTCTTT.

The J gene is TRBJ1-6, the V gene TRBV6-5, with TRBD1 matching 8 bases. The CDR3 has 14 amino acids. Germline trimming cut 6 bases from V and 10 bases from J; bases unmatched to any gene: 8. Germline CDR1 MNHEY, CDR2 SVGAGI. The CDR3 region is CASRYRGDESPLHF. CDR3 nucleotide sequence: TGTGCCAGCAGGTACAGGGGGGATGAGTCACCCCTCCACTTT.

This chain joins TRBV11-2 and TRBJ2-3; unclear D gene. From germline, CDR1 is SGHAT and CDR2 FQNNGV. This CDR3 region has 16 residues. Deletions cut 3 bases from V and 0 bases from J, with 13 bases between. The CDR3 region has the DNA TGTGCCAGCAGCTTTTTTTTCGGGTCGAGCACAGATACGCAGTATTTT. Its protein product is CASSFFFGSSTDTQYF.

This clonotype turned up a few times. V usage is TRBV3-1 and J usage is TRBJ2-5; TRBD2 matches 8 bases. J was trimmed by 0 bases and V by 0 bases; bases with no gene match: 3. This CDR3 comprises 16 residues. Germline V gene lookup returns CDR1 LGHDT and CDR2 YNNKEL (reference sequence). CDR3 amino acids: CASSQEREGYQETQYF. For the CDR3, the DNA is TGTGCCAGCAGCCAAGAACGGGAGGGGTACCAAGAGACCCAGTACTTC.

At least ten counts were recorded for this clonotype. The chain links TRBV4-2 to TRBJ1-5; D is unresolved. The CDR3 covers 13 residues. Trimming left V 0 bases short and J 5 bases short, with 5 bases between. The germline gives CDR1 LGHNA, CDR2 YNFKEQ. CDR3 sequence: CASSQELYQPQHF. The CDR3 DNA reads TGTGCCAGCAGCCAAGAGTTGTATCAGCCCCAGCATTTT.

There are a few counts of this clonotype. CDR3 sequence: CAISESGLVYEQYF. CDR3 coding DNA: TGTGCCATCAGTGAGTCTGGGCTAGTCTACGAGCAGTACTTC. V gene TRBV10-3 combines with J gene TRBJ2-7, with no clear D. The germline V gene encodes CDR1 ENHRY and CDR2 SYGVKD. Trimming left V 0 bases short and J 3 bases short, with 9 bases between. The CDR3 sequence is 14 residues long.

At least ten counts were recorded for this clonotype. The V call is TRBV20-1, the J call TRBJ1-1; 7 nucleotides match TRBD1. Germline assignment: CDR1 DFQATT and CDR2 SNEGSKA (reference sequence). The CDR3 has 13 residues. V trimming: 0 bases; J trimming: 3 bases; junction bases outside the gene matches: 1. CDR3 protein: CSAREDRDTEAFF. The CDR3 DNA reads TGCAGTGCTAGAGAAGACAGGGACACTGAAGCTTTCTTT.

The chain employs TRBV20-1 and TRBJ1-5, with D unclear. Germline assignment: CDR1 DFQATT and CDR2 SNEGSKA (reference sequence). Trimming shortened V by 0 bases and J by 6 bases, and 12 bases separated the two germline ends. CDR3 length equals 14 residues. The CDR3 loop is CSARDWRVPQPQHF. The CDR3 bases are TGCAGTGCTAGAGATTGGAGGGTACCTCAGCCCCAGCATTTT.

There are many counts of this clonotype. The CDR3 reads CSAHPDTYGYEQYF. The CDR3 region has the DNA TGCAGTGCCCACCCCGACACCTATGGGTACGAGCAGTACTTC. The gene calls are TRBV20-1 and TRBJ2-7, with D uncertain. The CDR3 totals 14 residues. CDR1 DFQATT and CDR2 SNEGSKA come from the germline V gene (reference sequence). Trimming removed 6 bases from V and 4 bases from J, with 19 bases in between.

This clonotype was found many times. The chain recombines TRBV7-9 with TRBJ2-5; D is ambiguous. This CDR3 comprises 14 residues. CDR1 and CDR2 from the germline V gene are SEHNR and FQNEAQ (reference sequence). Trimming took 0 bases from V and 1 from J, leaving 6 bases between them. The CDR3 spells CASSLAGTQETQYF. CDR3 sequence (DNA): TGTGCCAGCAGCTTAGCTGGAACCCAAGAGACCCAGTACTTC.